The following is a TCR beta chain sequence with its context. The target antigen is unknown. Over chemoradiotherapy, repertoires were sampled more than once. Profiled with immunoSEQ multiplex PCR; TCRdb holds only in-frame clones, not every one. The sample gives 15,000 to 20,000 clones, 65% to 80% of which show up once; roughly 8% is in the top ten. CDR1 is SEHNR, CDR2 FQNEAQ, per germline (reference sequence). V was clipped by 5 bases and J by 3 bases, with 5 bases between them. The CDR3 has 12 amino acids. The sample comes from a study of chemoradiotherapy in HPV16-positive cancers. Study details: Functional T-cell assays on two HPV16-positive patients' cells defined candidate HPV-specific clones and common TCR motifs.

Study-level results: During treatment, candidate HPV-specific clones and E7-related motifs expanded in tumor. HPV-specific T cells were functionally defined from only a couple of HPV16-positive patients.

The source is a human donor with HPV-associated anogenital cancer. The input for sequencing was tumor tissue, taken from a patient who underwent chemoradiotherapy. The chain uses TRBV7-9 and TRBJ2-1, with unresolved D. CDR3 coding DNA: TGTGCCAGCAGCGTGGACTACAATGAGCAGTTCTTC. It encodes CASSVDYNEQFF. The full variable domain, with the rest looked up from reference TRBV7-9 and TRBJ2-1, is DTGVSQNPRHKITKRGQNVTFRCDPISEHNRLYWYRQTLGQGPEFLTYFQNEAQLEKSRLLSDRFSAERPKGSFSTLEIQRTEQGDSAMYLCASSVDYNEQFFGPGTRLTVL.